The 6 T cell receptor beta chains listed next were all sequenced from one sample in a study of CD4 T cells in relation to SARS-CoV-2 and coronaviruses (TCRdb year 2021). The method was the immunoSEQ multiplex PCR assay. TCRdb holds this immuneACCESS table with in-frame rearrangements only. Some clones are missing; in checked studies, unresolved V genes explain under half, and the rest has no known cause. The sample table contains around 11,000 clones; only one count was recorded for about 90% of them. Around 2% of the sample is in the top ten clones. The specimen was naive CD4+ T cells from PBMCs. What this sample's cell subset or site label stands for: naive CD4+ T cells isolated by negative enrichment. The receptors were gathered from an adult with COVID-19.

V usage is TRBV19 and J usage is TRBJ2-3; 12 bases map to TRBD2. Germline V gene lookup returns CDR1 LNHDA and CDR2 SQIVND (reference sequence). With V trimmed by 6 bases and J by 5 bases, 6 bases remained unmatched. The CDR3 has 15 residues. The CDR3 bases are TGTGCCAGTAGCCACAGACTAGCGGGGGAAGATACGCAGTATTTT. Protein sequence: CASSHRLAGEDTQYF.

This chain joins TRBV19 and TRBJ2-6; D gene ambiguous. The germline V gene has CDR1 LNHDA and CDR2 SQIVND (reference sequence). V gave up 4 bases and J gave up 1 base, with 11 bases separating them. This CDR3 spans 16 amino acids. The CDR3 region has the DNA TGTGCCAGTAGTAAGTCGTGGGGTTCTGGGGCCAACGTCCTGACTTTC. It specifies CASSKSWGSGANVLTF.

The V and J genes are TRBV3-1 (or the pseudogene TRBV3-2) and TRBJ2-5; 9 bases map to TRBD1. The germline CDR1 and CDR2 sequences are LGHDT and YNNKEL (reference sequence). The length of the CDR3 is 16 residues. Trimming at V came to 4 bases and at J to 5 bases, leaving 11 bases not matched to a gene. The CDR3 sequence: CASSPPSGTGRETQYF. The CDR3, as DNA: TGTGCCAGCAGCCCCCCTTCCGGGACAGGGAGGGAGACCCAGTACTTC.

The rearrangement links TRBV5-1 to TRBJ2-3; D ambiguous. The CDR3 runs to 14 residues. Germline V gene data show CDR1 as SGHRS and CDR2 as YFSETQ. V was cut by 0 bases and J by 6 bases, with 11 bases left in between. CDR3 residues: CASSLGNVADTQYF. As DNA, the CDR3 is TGCGCCAGCAGCTTGGGTAACGTAGCTGATACGCAGTATTTT.

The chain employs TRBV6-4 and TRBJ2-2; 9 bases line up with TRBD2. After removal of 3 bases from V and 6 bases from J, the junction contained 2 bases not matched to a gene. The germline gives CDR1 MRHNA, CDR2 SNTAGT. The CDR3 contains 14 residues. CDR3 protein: CASSELAGPGELFF. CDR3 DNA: TGTGCCAGCAGTGAGCTAGCGGGGCCCGGGGAGCTGTTTTTT.

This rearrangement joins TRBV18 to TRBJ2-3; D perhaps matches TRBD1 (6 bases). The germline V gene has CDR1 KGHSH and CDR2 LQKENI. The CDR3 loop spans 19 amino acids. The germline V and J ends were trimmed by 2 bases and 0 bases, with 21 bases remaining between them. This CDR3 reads CASSPGGRSPVGSTDTQYF. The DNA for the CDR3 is TGTGCCAGCTCACCAGGGGGCAGGTCTCCAGTAGGTAGCACAGATACGCAGTATTTT.